Listed below are T cell receptor beta chains from one sample, sequenced in a study of technical replicates of blood from a few donors. The assay was immunoSEQ multiplex PCR, and TCRdb's table has in-frame clones only and misses some. The table includes 98,000 or so clones, approximately 95% detected once. Input material: T cells isolated from PBMCs. Receptors were obtained from a human donor in good health. Both conserved end residues are part of each CDR3. A D gene is named only where the DNA matches it firmly. Clone size is shown for a subset of rows, as once, few, many or a class of expanded clone.

CDR3 length: 11; V gene: TRBV30; clone size: few; D gene: NA; J gene: TRBJ1-1; CDR3 protein: CAWSLRSEAFF; CDR3 DNA: TGTGCCTGGAGTTTGAGGTCCGAAGCTTTCTTT
CDR3 length: 15; V gene: TRBV14; clone size: NA; D gene: TRBD1; J gene: TRBJ2-7; CDR3 protein: CASSPPGTAYYEQYF; CDR3 DNA: TGTGCCAGCAGCCCGCCCGGGACAGCGTACTACGAGCAGTACTTC
CDR3 length: 16; V gene: TRBV9; clone size: NA; D gene: NA; J gene: TRBJ2-5; CDR3 protein: CASSGGNQGNQETQYF; CDR3 DNA: TGTGCCAGCAGCGGGGGTAATCAGGGTAACCAAGAGACCCAGTACTTC
CDR3 length: 15; V gene: TRBV11-2; clone size: NA; D gene: TRBD2; J gene: TRBJ2-3; CDR3 protein: CASSLAAGGTDTQYF; CDR3 DNA: TGTGCCAGCAGCTTGGCGGCGGGAGGCACAGATACGCAGTATTTT
CDR3 length: 11; V gene: TRBV5-4; clone size: NA; D gene: NA; J gene: TRBJ2-1; CDR3 protein: CASSYNNEQFF; CDR3 DNA: TGTGCCAGCAGTTACAATAATGAGCAGTTCTTC
CDR3 length: 11; V gene: TRBV28; clone size: NA; D gene: NA; J gene: TRBJ1-2; CDR3 protein: CASSTGFGYTF; CDR3 DNA: TGTGCCAGCAGTACAGGGTTTGGCTACACCTTC
CDR3 length: 13; V gene: TRBV7-9; clone size: few; D gene: NA; J gene: TRBJ1-1; CDR3 protein: CASSSGRNTEAFF; CDR3 DNA: TGTGCCAGCAGCTCGGGGAGGAACACTGAAGCTTTCTTT
CDR3 length: 16; V gene: TRBV10-3; clone size: NA; D gene: TRBD1; J gene: TRBJ1-4; CDR3 protein: CAIRPGTGASNEKLFF; CDR3 DNA: TGTGCCATCAGGCCCGGGACAGGGGCCTCTAATGAAAAACTGTTTTTT
CDR3 length: 16; V gene: TRBV5-1; clone size: NA; D gene: TRBD2; J gene: TRBJ2-7; CDR3 protein: CASSERTSGGADEQYF; CDR3 DNA: TGCGCCAGCAGCGAGCGGACTAGCGGGGGGGCGGACGAGCAGTACTTC
CDR3 length: 14; V gene: TRBV9; clone size: NA; D gene: NA; J gene: TRBJ1-1; CDR3 protein: CASSKHREGTEAFF; CDR3 DNA: TGTGCCAGCAGCAAGCACAGGGAGGGCACTGAAGCTTTCTTT
CDR3 length: 9; V gene: TRBV6-4; clone size: NA; D gene: NA; J gene: TRBJ2-7; CDR3 protein: CATPDEQYF; CDR3 DNA: TGTGCCACGCCGGACGAGCAGTACTTC
CDR3 length: 18; V gene: TRBV10-2; clone size: NA; D gene: TRBD1; J gene: TRBJ1-2; CDR3 protein: CASSSGEAGGSLNYGYTF; CDR3 DNA: TGCGCCAGCAGCAGTGGGGAGGCAGGGGGTTCTTTAAACTATGGCTACACCTTC
CDR3 length: 10; V gene: TRBV28; clone size: NA; D gene: NA; J gene: TRBJ1-2; CDR3 protein: CATDYGSYTF; CDR3 DNA: TGTGCCACCGACTATGGCAGCTACACCTTC
CDR3 length: 15; V gene: TRBV27; clone size: NA; D gene: NA; J gene: TRBJ2-1; CDR3 protein: CASSPRIQAHNEQFF; CDR3 DNA: TGTGCCAGCAGTCCCAGGATACAGGCTCACAATGAGCAGTTCTTC
CDR3 length: 13; V gene: TRBV19; clone size: NA; D gene: NA; J gene: TRBJ1-1; CDR3 protein: CASNSRMNTEAFF; CDR3 DNA: TGTGCCAGTAATAGCCGCATGAACACTGAAGCTTTCTTT
CDR3 length: 13; V gene: TRBV14; clone size: NA; D gene: NA; J gene: TRBJ2-1; CDR3 protein: CASSLSPVYEQFF; CDR3 DNA: TGTGCCAGCAGCCTTAGTCCGGTCTATGAGCAGTTCTTC
CDR3 length: 14; V gene: TRBV28; clone size: NA; D gene: NA; J gene: TRBJ2-7; CDR3 protein: CASSFQGLLHEQYF; CDR3 DNA: TGTGCCAGCAGTTTCCAGGGACTCCTACACGAGCAGTACTTC
CDR3 length: 15; V gene: TRBV19; clone size: NA; D gene: TRBD1; J gene: TRBJ2-7; CDR3 protein: CASSIRGTDTYEQYF; CDR3 DNA: TGTGCCAGTAGTATAAGGGGGACAGATACCTACGAGCAGTACTTC
CDR3 length: 17; V gene: TRBV23-1; clone size: NA; D gene: NA; J gene: TRBJ1-1; CDR3 protein: CASSQSRYRGCFTEAFF; CDR3 DNA: TGCGCCAGCAGTCAATCGAGGTATAGGGGATGTTTCACTGAAGCTTTCTTT
CDR3 length: 15; V gene: TRBV2; clone size: NA; D gene: NA; J gene: TRBJ2-3; CDR3 protein: CASSEALGAGDTQYF; CDR3 DNA: TGTGCCAGCAGTGAAGCCTTGGGGGCCGGAGATACGCAGTATTTT
CDR3 length: 15; V gene: TRBV5-1; clone size: NA; D gene: TRBD1; J gene: TRBJ2-5; CDR3 protein: CASRRTGDERTAQYF; CDR3 DNA: TGCGCCAGCCGCCGGACAGGGGATGAACGGACGGCCCAGTACTTC
CDR3 length: 13; V gene: TRBV5-1; clone size: NA; D gene: NA; J gene: TRBJ1-4; CDR3 protein: CASSLASREKLFF; CDR3 DNA: TGCGCCAGCAGCTTGGCCTCCAGGGAAAAACTGTTTTTT
CDR3 length: 16; V gene: TRBV6-6; clone size: once; D gene: TRBD2; J gene: TRBJ2-1; CDR3 protein: CASSYIGAGGNNEQFF; CDR3 DNA: TGTGCCAGCAGTTACATAGGAGCGGGAGGAAACAATGAGCAGTTCTTC
CDR3 length: 14; V gene: TRBV29-1; clone size: NA; D gene: NA; J gene: TRBJ2-3; CDR3 protein: CSAARAPGTDTQYF; CDR3 DNA: TGCAGCGCCGCGCGGGCCCCGGGCACAGATACGCAGTATTTT
CDR3 length: 15; V gene: TRBV5-8; clone size: NA; D gene: NA; J gene: TRBJ2-7; CDR3 protein: CASSLVTVHNYEQYF; CDR3 DNA: TGTGCCAGCAGCTTAGTTACAGTTCATAACTACGAGCAGTACTTC
CDR3 length: 13; V gene: TRBV10-2; clone size: NA; D gene: NA; J gene: TRBJ2-7; CDR3 protein: CATSQTGFYEQYF; CDR3 DNA: TGCGCCACCTCTCAGACAGGATTCTACGAGCAGTACTTC
CDR3 length: 14; V gene: TRBV6-1; clone size: NA; D gene: NA; J gene: TRBJ2-2; CDR3 protein: CASSGSGNTGELFF; CDR3 DNA: TGTGCCAGCAGTGGTAGCGGTAACACCGGGGAGCTGTTTTTT
CDR3 length: 18; V gene: TRBV15; clone size: NA; D gene: TRBD1; J gene: TRBJ1-2; CDR3 protein: CATSRQRQGAMVNYGYTF; CDR3 DNA: TGTGCCACCAGCAGACAGAGACAGGGGGCGATGGTTAACTATGGCTACACCTTC
CDR3 length: 15; V gene: TRBV5-1; clone size: NA; D gene: NA; J gene: TRBJ1-5; CDR3 protein: CASSLANREGQPQHF; CDR3 DNA: TGCGCCAGCAGCTTGGCCAACAGGGAGGGACAGCCCCAGCATTTT
CDR3 length: 15; V gene: TRBV6-5; clone size: NA; D gene: NA; J gene: TRBJ2-1; CDR3 protein: CASRGTAGRYNEQFF; CDR3 DNA: TGTGCCAGCAGAGGGACGGCGGGACGATACAATGAGCAGTTCTTC
CDR3 length: 17; V gene: TRBV4-1; clone size: NA; D gene: NA; J gene: TRBJ2-7; CDR3 protein: CASSQDRIVTRAYEQYF; CDR3 DNA: TGCGCCAGCAGCCAAGATCGAATAGTCACCAGGGCCTACGAGCAGTACTTC
CDR3 length: 13; V gene: TRBV6-1; clone size: NA; D gene: TRBD1; J gene: TRBJ2-7; CDR3 protein: CASSPGTAYEQYF; CDR3 DNA: TGTGCCAGCAGCCCCGGGACAGCCTACGAGCAGTACTTC
CDR3 length: 15; V gene: TRBV11-2; clone size: NA; D gene: TRBD1; J gene: TRBJ2-7; CDR3 protein: CASSLGQGSPYEQYF; CDR3 DNA: TGTGCCAGCAGCTTAGGACAGGGCTCCCCCTACGAGCAGTACTTC
CDR3 length: 18; V gene: TRBV7-2; clone size: NA; D gene: TRBD2; J gene: TRBJ2-1; CDR3 protein: CASSLPGLAGGVYNEQFF; CDR3 DNA: TGTGCCAGCAGCCTCCCGGGACTAGCGGGAGGGGTCTACAATGAGCAGTTCTTC
CDR3 length: 16; V gene: TRBV13; clone size: NA; D gene: NA; J gene: TRBJ2-5; CDR3 protein: CASSRPGGFLQETQYF; CDR3 DNA: TGTGCCAGCAGCCGCCCAGGGGGGTTCCTCCAAGAGACCCAGTACTTC
CDR3 length: 15; V gene: TRBV10-1; clone size: NA; D gene: TRBD2; J gene: TRBJ2-7; CDR3 protein: CASSDDLRGVDEQYF; CDR3 DNA: TGTGCCAGCAGCGACGACTTGCGGGGGGTAGACGAGCAGTACTTC
CDR3 length: 16; V gene: TRBV7-6; clone size: NA; D gene: TRBD1; J gene: TRBJ1-6; CDR3 protein: CASSLAGTVENSPLHF; CDR3 DNA: TGTGCCAGCAGCTTAGCCGGGACAGTGGAAAATTCACCCCTCCACTTT
CDR3 length: 15; V gene: TRBV6-5; clone size: NA; D gene: TRBD1; J gene: TRBJ2-1; CDR3 protein: CASSPDRGAYNEQFF; CDR3 DNA: TGTGCCAGCAGTCCCGACAGGGGGGCCTACAATGAGCAGTTCTTC
CDR3 length: 15; V gene: TRBV4-1; clone size: NA; D gene: TRBD1; J gene: TRBJ2-7; CDR3 protein: CASSPRQGVPYEQYF; CDR3 DNA: TGCGCCAGCAGTCCCAGACAGGGGGTGCCCTACGAGCAGTACTTC
CDR3 length: 18; V gene: TRBV21-1; clone size: once; D gene: NA; J gene: TRBJ2-1; CDR3 protein: CASISAGGCGNSYNEQFF; CDR3 DNA: TGTGCCAGCATATCGGCAGGGGGCTGCGGAAACTCCTACAATGAGCAGTTCTTC
CDR3 length: 17; V gene: TRBV5-8; clone size: NA; D gene: TRBD2; J gene: TRBJ2-7; CDR3 protein: CASSLMTSGRDTYEQYF; CDR3 DNA: TGTGCCAGCAGCCTAATGACTAGCGGGAGAGATACCTACGAGCAGTACTTC
CDR3 length: 11; V gene: TRBV7-9; clone size: NA; D gene: NA; J gene: TRBJ2-5; CDR3 protein: CASSSGETQYF; CDR3 DNA: TGTGCCAGCAGTTCGGGAGAGACCCAGTACTTC
CDR3 length: 11; V gene: TRBV28; clone size: NA; D gene: NA; J gene: TRBJ1-5; CDR3 protein: CASSLEQVQHF; CDR3 DNA: TGTGCCAGCAGTTTAGAGCAGGTCCAGCATTTT
CDR3 length: 15; V gene: TRBV7-6; clone size: NA; D gene: TRBD1; J gene: TRBJ2-1; CDR3 protein: CASSDRDRGYNEQFF; CDR3 DNA: TGTGCCAGCAGCGACCGGGACAGGGGATACAATGAGCAGTTCTTC
CDR3 length: 14; V gene: TRBV19; clone size: few; D gene: NA; J gene: TRBJ1-1; CDR3 protein: CASRLTGLNTEAFF; CDR3 DNA: TGTGCCAGTAGACTGACAGGCCTAAACACTGAAGCTTTCTTT
CDR3 length: 15; V gene: TRBV9; clone size: NA; D gene: TRBD1; J gene: TRBJ1-1; CDR3 protein: CASSVGQGAGTEAFF; CDR3 DNA: TGTGCCAGCAGCGTAGGACAGGGGGCCGGCACTGAAGCTTTCTTT
CDR3 length: 15; V gene: TRBV9; clone size: once; D gene: NA; J gene: TRBJ2-1; CDR3 protein: CASTPGSPFYNEQFF; CDR3 DNA: TGTGCCAGTACCCCGGGATCCCCTTTCTACAATGAGCAGTTCTTC
CDR3 length: 14; V gene: TRBV9; clone size: NA; D gene: NA; J gene: TRBJ1-1; CDR3 protein: CASSVAGDVAEAFF; CDR3 DNA: TGTGCCAGCAGCGTAGCGGGGGATGTCGCTGAAGCTTTCTTT
CDR3 length: 17; V gene: TRBV2; clone size: NA; D gene: NA; J gene: TRBJ2-1; CDR3 protein: CASSELGTGYKANEQFF; CDR3 DNA: TGTGCCAGCAGTGAATTAGGGACTGGGTATAAAGCCAATGAGCAGTTCTTC